One and the same sample provided the 18 T cell receptor beta chains below, sequenced in a study of shared clonotypes between healthy human individuals (dated by TCRdb to the early 2020s). Libraries were prepared through the immunoSEQ multiplex PCR assay. TCRdb took this table from immuneACCESS and kept in-frame rearrangements with V and J called. Such tables lack part of the clones; where checked against another copy, unresolved V genes explain under half of the gap, and the rest is unexplained. In all, the sample holds more than 2,000,000 clones, and approximately 92% of those were seen once. The biggest ten clones account for around 0.15% of the sample. The sample was naive CD4+ T cells sorted from blood. The cell subset or site label here, explained by the study, means: CD45RA+ positively selected. The source of these receptors is a man between 18 and 29 years old in good health.

J is TRBJ1-6 and V is TRBV6-6, with D possibly being TRBD1 (5 bases). The V end lost 2 bases, the J end lost 7 bases, and 12 bases lay between the germline ends. Germline values: CDR1 MNHNY, CDR2 SVGAGI (reference sequence). The CDR3 is 15 residues long. The DNA for the CDR3 is TGTGCCAGCAGTTACGAGGGGACGAGAAATTCACCCCTCCACTTT. Its protein product is CASSYEGTRNSPLHF.

This chain connects TRBV2 to TRBJ1-5; perhaps TRBD1 as D (5 bases). There are 14 residues in the CDR3. From germline, CDR1 is SNHLY and CDR2 FYNNEI. V lost 3 bases to trimming and J lost 7 bases, with 13 bases between them. The CDR3 region has the DNA TGTGCCAGCAGTGAGAGTTGGGGGATCCAGCCCCAGCATTTT. As protein: CASSESWGIQPQHF.

As DNA, the CDR3 is TGTGCCAGCAGTCTACAGGGTGTTGGATATGGCTACACCTTC. Encoded protein: CASSLQGVGYGYTF. The rearrangement joins TRBV28 to TRBJ1-2; a possible D gene is TRBD1 (6 bases). The germline gives CDR1 MDHEN, CDR2 SYDVKM. This CDR3 has 14 amino acids. Trimming removed 5 bases at V and 5 bases at J, with 15 bases between.

DNA of the CDR3: TGTGCCAGCAGCTTGTCCAGAACTAGCACAGATACGCAGTATTTT. Translating gives CASSLSRTSTDTQYF. The chain combines TRBV5-6 with TRBJ2-3, with D hard to call. CDR3 size: 15 residues. The V gene lost 1 base and the J gene lost 0 bases, with 9 bases spanning the gap. Germline CDR1 and CDR2: SGHDT and YYEEEE. The full variable domain, its missing parts supplied by reference TRBV5-6 and TRBJ2-3, is DAGVTQSPTHLIKTRGQQVTLRCSPKSGHDTVSWYQQALGQGPQFIFQYYEEEERQRGNFPDRFSGHQFPNYSSELNVNALLLGDSALYLCASSLSRTSTDTQYFGPGTRLTVL.

This sequence joins TRBV6-6 and TRBJ1-2; 8 bases are a match to TRBD1. Looked up from germline, CDR1 is MNHNY and CDR2 is SVGAGI (reference sequence). This CDR3 is built from 14 residues. J lost 5 bases, V lost 4 bases, and 6 bases had no gene match. The CDR3 nucleotides read TGTGCCAGCAGTTCCCAGGGGGCAGGATATGGCTACACCTTC. Its protein product is CASSSQGAGYGYTF.

This rearrangement joins TRBV7-2 to TRBJ2-4, with 7 bases lining up with TRBD2. With 7 bases clipped from V and 10 bases from J, the junction kept 16 bases outside the gene matches. The germline V gene encodes CDR1 SGHTA and CDR2 FQGNSA. CDR3 length: 15 residues. CDR3 sequence (DNA): TGTGCCAGCACCCTGATGGGGGGAGGGACCGGGATTCAGTACTTC. This gives the protein CASTLMGGGTGIQYF.

V and J are TRBV28 and TRBJ2-7; 8 positions match TRBD1. The CDR3 is made up of 15 amino acids. J lost 2 bases, V lost 6 bases, and 9 bases had no gene match. The V gene's germline CDR1 is MDHEN and CDR2 SYDVKM. CDR3 nucleotides: TGTGCCAGCAGCCCGGGACAGGTCCCCACCTACGAGCAGTACTTC. It yields the protein CASSPGQVPTYEQYF.

The chain combines TRBV5-1 with TRBJ2-7; TRBD2 aligns across 8 bases. The CDR3 covers 14 residues. The trim removed 3 bases at V and 4 bases at J, leaving 6 bases unmatched. The V gene's germline CDR1 is SGHRS and CDR2 YFSETQ. The CDR3 loop reads CASSSVAGQYEQYF. CDR3 sequence (DNA): TGCGCCAGCAGCTCTGTAGCGGGGCAGTACGAGCAGTACTTC. Using reference TRBV5-1 and TRBJ2-7 for the parts outside the CDR3, the full variable domain is KAGVTQTPRYLIKTRGQQVTLSCSPISGHRSVSWYQQTPGQGLQFLFEYFSETQRNKGNFPGRFSGRQFSNSRSEMNVSTLELGDSALYLCASSSVAGQYEQYFGPGTRLTVT.

This clone appeared a single time. The same CDR3 is also encoded by other DNA sequences in this sample. The V call is TRBV5-1, the J call TRBJ2-5; no clear D. V gave up 4 bases and J gave up 5 bases, with 12 bases separating them. Germline-derived CDR1 and CDR2 are SGHRS and YFSETQ. The CDR3 extends over 13 amino acids. CDR3 DNA sequence: TGCGCCAGCAGCCTAGGGTTTTCGGAGACCCAGTACTTC. Protein sequence: CASSLGFSETQYF.

Of note for this clone: At one end, the junction sequence differs from germline, possibly due to a read error. The chain carries TRBV5-1 and TRBJ1-1, with D uncertain. Germline assignment: CDR1 SGHRS and CDR2 YFSETQ. This CDR3 comprises 14 residues. The chain's CDR3 is CASSLRLMNTEVFF. CDR3 nucleotides: TGCGCCAGCAGCTTGCGGCTCATGAACACTGAAGTTTTCTTT.

This chain uses TRBV7-9 with TRBJ2-7, with 10 bases identical to TRBD2. CDR1 is SEHNR, CDR2 FQNEAQ, per germline (reference sequence). CDR3 length: 15 residues. The V and J ends lost 3 bases and 7 bases, in that order; junction bases with no gene match: 9. CDR3 bases: TGTGCCAGCAGCTTGAACCTAGCGGGAGAAGGTGAGCAGTACTTC. It translates to CASSLNLAGEGEQYF.

The chain recombines TRBV6-6 with TRBJ2-1, with 9 bases fitting TRBD1. CDR1 is MNHNY and CDR2 is SVGAGI in the germline V gene (reference sequence). The CDR3 length is 15 residues. The V segment lost 8 bases and the J segment 8 bases; nucleotides outside the gene matches: 13. CDR3: CASWAGTGIADEQFF. The DNA of the CDR3 is TGTGCCAGCTGGGCCGGGACAGGGATTGCTGATGAGCAGTTCTTC.

V usage is TRBV9 and J usage is TRBJ2-1, with D perhaps matching TRBD2 (6 bases). CDR3 length equals 14 residues. Germline V gene lookup returns CDR1 SGDLS and CDR2 YYNGEE. Trimming cost V 1 base and J 7 bases, with 12 bases left between them. The CDR3 protein is CASSVITSSNEQFF. CDR3 in DNA: TGTGCCAGCAGCGTAATAACTAGCTCGAATGAGCAGTTCTTC.

This chain links TRBV11-2 with TRBJ2-2; possibly TRBD1 for D (5 bases). V lost 6 bases to trimming and J lost 0 bases, with 14 bases between them. Germline lookup yields CDR1 SGHAT and CDR2 FQNNGV. This CDR3 spans 16 amino acids. The CDR3 region is CASRTTGTPNTGELFF. In nucleotides, the CDR3 is TGTGCCAGCAGAACAACAGGAACTCCGAACACCGGGGAGCTGTTTTTT.

This clone came up once. CDR3 bases: TGTGCCAGCAGCCAGGGCCGTGGACAGGGTCAAGAGACCCAGTACTTC. This codes for CASSQGRGQGQETQYF. The chain uses TRBV14 and TRBJ2-5; TRBD1 agrees at 8 bases. The CDR3 length is 16 residues. CDR1 is SGHDN, CDR2 FVKESK, per germline. V lost 3 bases and J lost 2; bases outside the gene matches: 8.

The chain has TRBV7-2 and TRBJ2-5, with TRBD1 identical over 11 bases. The V and J ends lost 8 bases and 2 bases, in that order; junction bases with no gene match: 13. CDR1 is SGHTA and CDR2 is FQGNSA in the germline V gene. The CDR3 is 17 residues long. Here the CDR3 DNA reads TGTGCCAGCTCCCACTTGTACCGGGACAGGGGGCAAGAGACCCAGTACTTC. This gives the protein CASSHLYRDRGQETQYF.

The rearrangement links TRBV19 to TRBJ1-5; tentatively, D is TRBD1 (5 bases). Between the trimmed V and J ends, which lost 3 bases and 0 bases, there was a span of 15 bases. The CDR3 has 17 amino acids. CDR1 is LNHDA, CDR2 SQIVND, per germline (reference sequence). For the CDR3, the DNA is TGTGCCAGTAGTATGAGAACAGGCGACAATAGCAATCAGCCCCAGCATTTT. It codes for CASSMRTGDNSNQPQHF.

This clone was counted once. The gene calls are TRBV9 and TRBJ2-3; maybe TRBD2 (6 bases). The germline V gene has CDR1 SGDLS and CDR2 YYNGEE. The germline V and J ends were trimmed by 4 bases and 0 bases, with 27 bases remaining between them. The CDR3 has 20 residues. DNA of the CDR3: TGTGCCAGCAGCCCGAAGTCCCCTGGTTCCTGGGGACTTAGCACAGATACGCAGTATTTT. Translated, it gives CASSPKSPGSWGLSTDTQYF.